The clone carrying this TCR beta chain was seen once. No antigen is known for it. Donors ranged from roughly 6 to 95 years old and were healthy Caucasians in Russia. These data are taken from a study of blood T cells in healthy people across ages. The second PCR ran roughly 6 to 11 cycles with a sample-barcoded 5' primer and J-beta primers. Every cDNA molecule carried a tag from a template-switch adaptor bearing 12 random nucleotides. MiXCR, run by TCRdb on the 5' RACE reads, gives a single entry per CDR3 protein. The sample lists nearly 800,000 distinct CDR3 sequences; around three fifths were seen once. Whole-study results and caveats: It was not possible, with unsorted PBMCs, to conclusively compare naive and antigen-experienced cells.

The TCR comes from a man aged 35-49 years in good health. The sample consisted of blood.

The CDR3 nucleotides are TGTGCCAGCAGTGAACGGACTAGCGGGGGCAAAAACATTCAGTACTTC. Residues: CASSERTSGGKNIQYF. The chain uses TRBV2 and TRBJ2-4, with 13 bases lining up with TRBD2. The CDR3 totals 16 residues. Germline V lookup: CDR1 SNHLY, CDR2 FYNNEI. V trimming: 2 bases; J trimming: 3 bases; junction bases outside the gene matches: 1.